A single sample gave rise to the 12 T cell receptor beta chains below, sequenced in a study of CD8 T cells in ankylosing spondylitis. Whole-study findings and limits: Fewer than 10 highly homologous variants made up a TCR beta motif that seemed to typify ankylosing spondylitis blood.

These receptors are not linked to any known antigen. TCRdb re-derived calls from the 5' RACE reads in MiXCR, one entry per CDR3 protein. This table has roughly 700,000 distinct CDR3 sequences, roughly 19% appearing once. The sequenced material came from blood, either unsorted or a sorted T cell fraction (not recorded which). The origin of the receptors is a male donor with ankylosing spondylitis.

This clonotype appeared a few times. The chain uses TRBV28 and TRBJ2-7, with 10 bases matching TRBD2. The V segment lost 4 bases and the J segment 6 bases; nucleotides outside the gene matches: 9. The CDR3 contains 15 residues. Germline V CDR1 and CDR2: MDHEN, SYDVKM. CDR3 loop: CASSSLAGGQGEQYF. CDR3 DNA sequence: TGTGCCAGCAGTTCTTTAGCGGGAGGCCAGGGCGAGCAGTACTTC.

This clonotype was counted only a few times. The gene calls are TRBV19 and TRBJ2-7; D is uncertain. Germline V gives CDR1 LNHDA, CDR2 SQIVND (reference sequence). The CDR3 consists of 14 residues. V lost 1 base and J lost 0, with 7 bases in between. CDR3 DNA: TGTGCCAGTAGTATAGCTGGCACCTCCTACGAGCAGTACTTC. This encodes CASSIAGTSYEQYF.

The CDR3 region has the DNA TGTGCCAGCAGTTCGTCAGCGGGAGCGATCTATGAGCAGTTCTTC. Its protein product is CASSSSAGAIYEQFF. V gene TRBV28 combines with J gene TRBJ2-1, with 8 bases that match TRBD2. Per the germline V gene, CDR1 is MDHEN and CDR2 is SYDVKM. This CDR3 comprises 15 residues. V lost 4 bases and J lost 8; bases outside the gene matches: 10.

This clonotype has only a few counts. A read error may explain this, as a much larger clone is one base away. The chain couples TRBV28 to TRBJ2-7, with TRBD1 as a possible D gene (6 bases). This CDR3 has 13 amino acids. With 6 bases removed from V and 2 bases from J, the gap between germline ends came to 11 bases. Germline CDR1 reads MDHEN; CDR2 reads SYDVKM. The DNA for the CDR3 is TGTGCCAGCAGCATGGACAGTACCTACGAGCAGTACTTC. This codes for CASSMDSTYEQYF.

This clonotype was counted only a few times. The V gene is TRBV5-5, the J gene TRBJ1-2; D remains ambiguous. Germline V gene lookup returns CDR1 SGHKS and CDR2 YYEKEE (reference sequence). Trimming took 4 bases from V and 1 from J, leaving 5 bases between them. The CDR3 covers 12 residues. DNA for the CDR3: TGTGCCAGCAGCCACGTTAACTATGGCTACACCTTC. It translates to CASSHVNYGYTF.

This clonotype was counted between two and nine times. The chain uses TRBV5-5 and TRBJ2-5; D gene unclear. This CDR3 has 14 residues. V gave up 4 bases and J gave up 2 bases, with 12 bases separating them. The germline gives CDR1 SGHKS, CDR2 YYEKEE (reference sequence). CDR3 in DNA: TGTGCCAGCAGCCTAATGGACCCACAAGAGACCCAGTACTTC. The encoded protein is CASSLMDPQETQYF.

The rearrangement links TRBV5-1 to TRBJ2-5; TRBD1 agrees at 7 bases. V dropped 4 bases and J dropped 1; count of bases not matched to a gene: 7. Germline assignment: CDR1 SGHRS and CDR2 YFSETQ. This CDR3 contains 15 residues. The CDR3 region is CASSEDRTIQETQYF. CDR3 coding DNA: TGCGCCAGCAGCGAGGACAGGACAATCCAAGAGACCCAGTACTTC.

J is TRBJ1-3 and V is TRBV30; D call uncertain. Germline CDR1 GTSNPN, CDR2 SVGIG (reference sequence). The CDR3 has 12 amino acids. V dropped 2 bases and J dropped 7 bases, with 9 bases sitting between them. CDR3 sequence: CAWSKHKNTIYF. DNA of the CDR3: TGTGCCTGGAGTAAACACAAGAACACCATATATTTT. Combining the CDR3 with reference TRBV30 and TRBJ1-3 gives the whole variable domain SQTIHQWPATLVQPVGSPLSLECTVEGTSNPNLYWYRQAAGRGLQLLFYSVGIGQISSEVPQNLSASRPQDRQFILSSKKLLLSDSGFYLCAWSKHKNTIYFGEGSWLTVV.

This clonotype was counted a few times. This rearrangement joins TRBV7-8 to TRBJ2-3; 11 nucleotides match TRBD1. Germline assignment: CDR1 SGHVS and CDR2 FQNEAQ. Trimming removed 5 bases from V and 4 bases from J; junction bases left unmatched: 5. This CDR3 comprises 15 residues. The CDR3 loop reads CASSLDRGRPDTQYF. CDR3 in DNA: TGTGCCAGCAGCCTGGACAGGGGGCGCCCAGATACGCAGTATTTT.

This clonotype was observed a few times. The CDR3 nucleotides are TGTGCCAGCAGTCCAACAGGGGGGGTATGGGGCTACACCTTC. Residues: CASSPTGGVWGYTF. The chain is built from TRBV12-3 or TRBV12-4 and TRBJ1-2, with TRBD1 matching 8 bases. Losses at the gene ends were 5 bases for V and 8 bases for J; bases not matched to a gene: 10. The CDR3 loop spans 14 amino acids.

This clonotype has a handful of counts. J is TRBJ1-5 and V is TRBV5-6; 9 nucleotides agree with TRBD1. CDR3 length equals 15 residues. V was pared by 5 bases and J by 6 bases, with 9 bases of the junction left unmatched. Germline V lookup: CDR1 SGHDT, CDR2 YYEEEE. This chain's CDR3 is CASSPSTGGGQPQHF. The CDR3 region has the DNA TGTGCCAGCAGTCCTAGTACAGGGGGCGGTCAGCCCCAGCATTTT.

This chain joins TRBV7-9 and TRBJ2-1, with D possibly TRBD2 on 6 matching bases. V was shortened by 1 base and J by 9 bases, with 10 bases between the two germline ends. CDR1 and CDR2 (germline): SEHNR, FQNEAQ (reference sequence). The CDR3 has 13 amino acids. The CDR3 region is CASSLDSGFEQFF. The CDR3 DNA reads TGTGCCAGCAGCTTAGATAGCGGATTTGAGCAGTTCTTC.